This T cell receptor beta chain was identified in a study of blood T cell repertoires in COVID-19. Study-level information: Sites in the United States, Italy and Spain provided acute and convalescent COVID-19 samples.

In the original analysis: Cell counts per sample came from amplifying reference gene primers. Method: immunoSEQ multiplex PCR; TCRdb's copy keeps in-frame clones and lacks some. D and trimming come from the DNA, and the V and J calls and clone size come from that table. In the table there are some 42,000 clones, about nine tenths of which are singletons. J was trimmed by 4 bases and V by 0 bases; bases with no gene match: 3. This CDR3 has 15 residues. Germline CDR1 and CDR2: LGHNA and YSLEER. The specimen was peripheral blood. The chain uses TRBV4-3 and TRBJ2-7, with 10 bases that match TRBD1. The receptor was isolated from a human donor in a cohort sampled during active COVID-19. The CDR3 region is CASSQEGQGMYEQYF. CDR3 sequence (DNA): TGCGCCAGCAGCCAAGAGGGACAGGGGATGTACGAGCAGTACTTC.